This entry lists 15 T cell receptor beta chains sequenced from one sample in a study of CD8 T cells in Susac syndrome. With random hexamers, about 0.45 to 1 ug RNA was reverse transcribed. TCRdb re-derived calls from the immunoSEQ multiplex PCR reads in MiXCR, one entry per CDR3 protein. The table has some 99,000 distinct CDR3 sequences, about 95% seen once. The sample taken for sequencing was CD4+ T cells from PBMCs. The receptors were gathered from a human donor in good health.

The chain combines TRBV25-1 with TRBJ2-7; 8 positions match TRBD1. J lost 3 bases, V lost 1 base, and 11 bases had no gene match. This CDR3 has 17 residues. Germline values: CDR1 MGHDK, CDR2 SYGVNS. The CDR3 bases are TGTGCCAGCAGTGAATCGATGGGGACAGGAGCCTTCTACGAGCAGTACTTC. Protein: CASSESMGTGAFYEQYF.

The chain carries TRBV2 and TRBJ1-5; TRBD1 agrees at 8 bases. This CDR3 has 15 residues. V trimming: 5 bases; J trimming: 3 bases; junction bases outside the gene matches: 6. CDR1 and CDR2 from the germline V gene are SNHLY and FYNNEI. CDR3 DNA sequence: TGTGCCAGCAGTCGACAGGGGACCAACAATCAGCCCCAGCATTTT. Translating it yields CASSRQGTNNQPQHF.

The rearrangement uses TRBV7-9 and TRBJ2-5; D ambiguous. CDR1 is SEHNR, CDR2 FQNEAQ, per germline (reference sequence). The V end lost 5 bases, the J end lost 4 bases, and 8 bases lay between the germline ends. This CDR3 has 12 residues. CDR3 loop: CASSPNRETQYF. CDR3 nucleotides: TGTGCCAGCAGCCCCAACCGAGAGACCCAGTACTTC.

This rearrangement joins TRBV28 to TRBJ2-5, with 8 bases matching TRBD1. The CDR3 is 15 residues long. The junction had 10 bases not matched to a gene; V was cut back by 5 bases and J by 5 bases. CDR1 MDHEN and CDR2 SYDVKM come from the germline V gene. The CDR3 DNA sequence: TGTGCCAGCAGTCCGCGGGCAGGGGGCGTCGAGACCCAGTACTTC. This sequence encodes CASSPRAGGVETQYF. Variable domain in full (rest from reference TRBV28 and TRBJ2-5): DVKVTQSSRYLVKRTGEKVFLECVQDMDHENMFWYRQDPGLGLRLIYFSYDVKMKEKGDIPEGYSVSREKKERFSLILESASTNQTSMYLCASSPRAGGVETQYFGPGTRLLVL.

The chain has TRBV30 and TRBJ2-7; 7 bases line up with TRBD2. This CDR3 is 12 amino acids long. The V gene's germline CDR1 is GTSNPN and CDR2 SVGIG (reference sequence). The V and J ends lost 1 base and 3 bases, in that order; junction bases with no gene match: 0. For the CDR3, the DNA is TGTGCCTGGAGTGGGGGGGGCTACGAGCAGTACTTC. Its translation is CAWSGGGYEQYF.

The gene calls are TRBV7-2 and TRBJ2-2, with a tentative D call TRBD2 (6 bases). This CDR3 is 15 amino acids long. Germline CDR1 and CDR2: SGHTA and FQGNSA. V shed 5 bases and J shed 7 bases, with 17 bases lying between them. CDR3 nucleotides: TGTGCCAGCAGCCGGCGGAAAACCGGGAGCGGGGAGCTGTTTTTT. It codes for CASSRRKTGSGELFF.

This rearrangement joins TRBV2 to TRBJ2-2, with D possibly being TRBD2 (5 bases). Trimming pared 7 bases from V and 2 bases from J, leaving 11 bases between. The CDR3 extends over 14 amino acids. Germline CDR1 SNHLY, CDR2 FYNNEI. The CDR3 loop reads CASNNGINTGELFF. The CDR3 DNA sequence: TGTGCCAGCAACAACGGGATTAACACCGGGGAGCTGTTTTTT.

The chain uses TRBV6-5 and TRBJ1-2; 10 bases line up with TRBD1. This CDR3 has 16 residues. The V and J ends lost 0 bases and 7 bases, in that order; junction bases with no gene match: 8. Germline V gives CDR1 MNHEY, CDR2 SVGAGI. The CDR3 loop reads CASSYSPWDRGVGYTF. For the CDR3, the DNA is TGTGCCAGCAGTTACTCGCCGTGGGACAGGGGAGTTGGCTACACCTTC.

J is TRBJ2-6 and V is TRBV5-6; the D is unclear. Germline values: CDR1 SGHDT, CDR2 YYEEEE. This CDR3 contains 15 residues. Trimming removed 4 bases at V and 2 bases at J, with 10 bases between. As DNA, the CDR3 is TGTGCCAGCAGCCTGCGTAGGACTGGGGCCAACGTCCTGACTTTC. This gives the protein CASSLRRTGANVLTF.

Here the CDR3 DNA reads TGTGCCAGCAGTGACTATTCCACAGATACGCAGTATTTT. Its translation is CASSDYSTDTQYF. The chain couples TRBV25-1 to TRBJ2-3; D call uncertain. The V and J ends lost 3 bases and 2 bases respectively, with 6 bases between them. Germline V gene sequence: CDR1 MGHDK, CDR2 SYGVNS. CDR3 size: 13 residues.

The V and J genes are TRBV5-1 and TRBJ2-5; TRBD1 is a possible D gene (5 bases). Per germline, CDR1 SGHRS and CDR2 YFSETQ. The V end was cut by 3 bases, the J end by 5 bases, with 14 bases between. This CDR3 is 14 amino acids long. As DNA, the CDR3 is TGCGCCAGCAGCTCCCACAGGTCCGACGAGACCCAGTACTTC. Its translation: CASSSHRSDETQYF.

This clonotype was seen only once. V and J are TRBV11-2 and TRBJ2-5; 9 positions agree with TRBD2. CDR1 is SGHAT, CDR2 FQNNGV, per germline. The J segment lost 2 bases and the V segment lost 3 bases, leaving 7 bases of the junction unmatched. The CDR3 spans 16 residues. The CDR3 bases are TGTGCCAGCAGCTTGGGCGGGGGGGGACATCAAGAGACCCAGTACTTC. It is translated as CASSLGGGGHQETQYF. Full variable domain (remainder filled in from reference TRBV11-2 and TRBJ2-5): EAGVAQSPRYKIIEKRQSVAFWCNPISGHATLYWYQQILGQGPKLLIQFQNNGVVDDSQLPKDRFSAERLKGVDSTLKIQPAKLEDSAVYLCASSLGGGGHQETQYFGPGTRLLVL.

This clonotype was counted once. The V gene is TRBV9, the J gene TRBJ2-5; D possibly matches TRBD1 or TRBD2 (5 bases each). V lost 0 bases and J 5 bases, leaving 14 bases between the germline ends. The CDR3 loop spans 15 amino acids. Per germline, CDR1 SGDLS and CDR2 YYNGEE. CDR3 DNA: TGTGCCAGCAGCGTAGTGGGCCGGGGCTCTGAGACCCAGTACTTC. Protein sequence: CASSVVGRGSETQYF.

CDR3 sequence: CASSSQGRGYTF. The DNA for the CDR3 is TGTGCCAGCAGTTCACAGGGACGTGGCTACACCTTC. The rearrangement joins TRBV13 to TRBJ1-2; D might be TRBD1 (6 bases). The CDR3 has 12 residues. V gave up 6 bases and J gave up 7 bases, with 12 bases separating them. Germline V gene data show CDR1 as PRHDT and CDR2 as FYEKMQ (reference sequence).

This chain's CDR3 is CASREQQNTEAFF. In DNA form, the CDR3 reads TGTGCCAGCAGAGAACAGCAGAACACTGAAGCTTTCTTT. J is TRBJ1-1 and V is TRBV3-1, with D unclear. Trimming removed 6 bases from V and 1 base from J, with 9 bases in between. Germline CDR1 is LGHDT and CDR2 is YNNKEL (reference sequence). This CDR3 has 13 residues. Drawing the rest from reference TRBV3-1 and TRBJ1-1, the complete variable domain is DTAVSQTPKYLVTQMGNDKSIKCEQNLGHDTMYWYKQDSKKFLKIMFSYNNKELIINETVPNRFSPKSPDKAHLNLHINSLELGDSAVYFCASREQQNTEAFFGQGTRLTVV.